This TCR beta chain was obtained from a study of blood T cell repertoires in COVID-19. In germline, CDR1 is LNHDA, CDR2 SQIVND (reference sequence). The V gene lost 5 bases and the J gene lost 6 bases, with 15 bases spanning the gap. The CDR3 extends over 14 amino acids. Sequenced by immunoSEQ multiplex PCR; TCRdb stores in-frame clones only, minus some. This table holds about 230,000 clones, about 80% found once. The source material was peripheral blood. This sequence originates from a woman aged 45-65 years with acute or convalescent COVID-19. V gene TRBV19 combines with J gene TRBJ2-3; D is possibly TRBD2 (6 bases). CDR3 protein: CASSLASIRDTQYF. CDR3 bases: TGTGCCAGTAGTCTAGCGAGCATCCGGGATACGCAGTATTTT.